Below, 29 T cell receptor beta chains from the same sample are listed, as sequenced in a study of PD-L1 blockade in urothelial cancer. TCRdb's copy holds only in-frame clones and misses some; the assay was immunoSEQ multiplex PCR. The table includes about 90,000 clones, 90% detected once. The sample was PBMCs, taken around atezolizumab (anti-PD-L1) treatment. The receptors stem from a man in his 60s with urothelial cancer.

The chain has TRBV19 and TRBJ2-3; TRBD1 matches 8 bases. There are 16 residues in the CDR3. Germline lookup yields CDR1 LNHDA and CDR2 SQIVND (reference sequence). Trimming removed 7 bases from V and 1 base from J; junction bases left unmatched: 10. In DNA, the CDR3 is TGTGCCAGTACTCTAGCAGGGGGCGCCGGCACAGATACGCAGTATTTT. Its protein product is CASTLAGGAGTDTQYF. Full variable domain (missing parts from reference TRBV19 and TRBJ2-3): DGGITQSPKYLFRKEGQNVTLSCEQNLNHDAMYWYRQDPGQGLRLIYYSQIVNDFQKGDIAEGYSVSREKKESFPLTVTSAQKNPTAFYLCASTLAGGAGTDTQYFGPGTRLTVL.

The chain employs TRBV7-8 and TRBJ1-2; 8 nucleotides line up with TRBD1. This CDR3 is built from 19 residues. CDR1 and CDR2 from the germline V gene are SGHVS and FQNEAQ. V trimming: 0 bases; J trimming: 0 bases; junction bases outside the gene matches: 12. This CDR3 reads CASSLALGTGRTSNYGYTF. CDR3 sequence (DNA): TGTGCCAGCAGCTTAGCTCTTGGGACAGGCCGGACCTCTAACTATGGCTACACCTTC.

The chain uses TRBV28 and TRBJ2-3; 9 positions match TRBD1. CDR1 is MDHEN and CDR2 is SYDVKM in the germline V gene. CDR3 length: 15 residues. J was trimmed by 1 base and V by 8 bases; bases with no gene match: 7. The DNA for the CDR3 is TGTGCCAGCCGTTACCGACAGGGGGGCACAGATACGCAGTATTTT. It translates to CASRYRQGGTDTQYF.

V usage is TRBV11-2 and J usage is TRBJ2-2, with TRBD2 matching 14 bases. The CDR3 has 19 residues. V lost 2 bases to trimming and J lost 0 bases; unmatched junction nucleotides: 5. Germline CDR1 SGHAT, CDR2 FQNNGV. CDR3 region: CASSLPWTSGGPNTGELFF. The CDR3 nucleotides are TGTGCCAGCAGCTTACCCTGGACTAGCGGGGGGCCGAACACCGGGGAGCTGTTTTTT.

This chain connects TRBV7-2 to TRBJ2-5; 9 nucleotides agree with TRBD1. Trimming cost V 2 bases and J 4 bases; bases outside gene matches: 8. There are 16 residues in the CDR3. Germline V CDR1 and CDR2: SGHTA, FQGNSA. The CDR3 sequence: CASSLWGQGRGETQYF. The DNA for the CDR3 is TGTGCCAGCAGCTTATGGGGACAGGGTAGGGGAGAGACCCAGTACTTC.

This chain joins TRBV9 and TRBJ2-7; 7 nucleotides align to TRBD1. The V gene end was trimmed by 3 bases and the J gene end by 6 bases; junction bases not matched to a gene: 12. This CDR3 contains 15 residues. CDR1 is SGDLS and CDR2 is YYNGEE in the germline V gene. CDR3: CASSAHRGVTGEQYF. CDR3 in DNA: TGTGCCAGCAGCGCGCACAGGGGAGTAACCGGCGAGCAGTACTTC.

The chain has TRBV29-1 and TRBJ2-7; TRBD1 is a possible D gene (5 bases). The CDR3 runs 13 residues. The V end lost 4 bases, the J end lost 0 bases, and 10 bases lay between the germline ends. The germline V gene has CDR1 SQVTM and CDR2 ANQGSEA. CDR3 sequence (DNA): TGCAGCGTTGCTCAGGGTAGCTCCTACGAGCAGTACTTC. Protein product: CSVAQGSSYEQYF.

V is TRBV9 and J is TRBJ2-1; 9 bases fit TRBD1. This CDR3 has 15 residues. Per the germline V gene, CDR1 is SGDLS and CDR2 is YYNGEE. V lost 6 bases to trimming and J lost 1 base; unmatched junction nucleotides: 5. CDR3 protein: CASTSGTGSYNEQFF. The CDR3 DNA is TGTGCCAGCACTTCCGGGACAGGGTCCTACAATGAGCAGTTCTTC. The full variable domain, its missing parts supplied by reference TRBV9 and TRBJ2-1, is DSGVTQTPKHLITATGQRVTLRCSPRSGDLSVYWYQQSLDQGLQFLIQYYNGEERAKGNILERFSAQQFPDLHSELNLSSLELGDSALYFCASTSGTGSYNEQFFGPGTRLTVL.

This clone was detected only a few times. This chain connects TRBV19 to TRBJ1-1, with 7 positions matching TRBD1. The CDR3 consists of 14 residues. V was clipped by 5 bases and J by 4 bases; unmatched bases: 7. Germline CDR1 LNHDA, CDR2 SQIVND (reference sequence). The CDR3 DNA follows: TGTGCCAGTAGTGAAGACAGGGTAGGCACTGAAGCTTTCTTT. It is translated as CASSEDRVGTEAFF.

The chain employs TRBV10-3 and TRBJ1-5; 7 bases line up with TRBD1. This CDR3 contains 15 residues. CDR1 is ENHRY, CDR2 SYGVKD, per germline. V lost 0 bases, J lost 5 bases, and 4 bases stayed unmatched. The CDR3 loop is CAISESRDRDQPQHF. The CDR3 DNA follows: TGTGCCATCAGTGAGTCGAGAGACAGGGATCAGCCCCAGCATTTT.

V is TRBV7-9 and J is TRBJ1-2, with D hard to call. Germline V gene data show CDR1 as SEHNR and CDR2 as FQNEAQ (reference sequence). This CDR3 has 13 residues. The V and J ends lost 1 base and 7 bases respectively, with 10 bases between them. This CDR3 reads CASSLDLPGGYTF. The DNA of the CDR3 is TGTGCCAGCAGCTTAGACCTGCCCGGTGGCTACACCTTC. The full variable domain, completed using reference TRBV7-9 and TRBJ1-2, is DTGVSQNPRHKITKRGQNVTFRCDPISEHNRLYWYRQTLGQGPEFLTYFQNEAQLEKSRLLSDRFSAERPKGSFSTLEIQRTEQGDSAMYLCASSLDLPGGYTFGSGTRLTVV.

J is TRBJ1-2 and V is TRBV7-2; D ambiguous. From germline, CDR1 is SGHTA and CDR2 FQGNSA. This CDR3 is built from 12 residues. V was trimmed by 5 bases and J by 7 bases, leaving 11 bases between them. The CDR3 spells CASSPSSPGYTF. The DNA of the CDR3 is TGTGCCAGCAGCCCTTCGTCCCCTGGCTACACCTTC. The variable domain in full, completed from reference TRBV7-2 and TRBJ1-2, reads GAGVSQSPSNKVTEKGKDVELRCDPISGHTALYWYRQSLGQGLEFLIYFQGNSAPDKSGLPSDRFSAERTGGSVSTLTIQRTQQEDSAVYLCASSPSSPGYTFGSGTRLTVV.

The chain recombines TRBV27 with TRBJ1-4, with 7 positions matching TRBD1. CDR3 length: 14 amino acids. V lost 7 bases, J lost 4 bases, and 6 bases stayed unmatched. CDR1 and CDR2 (germline): MNHEY, SMNVEV (reference sequence). In DNA, the CDR3 is TGTGCCAGCACCTCTAGGGGGCTTAATGAAAAACTGTTTTTT. Its translation is CASTSRGLNEKLFF.

The DNA for the CDR3 is TGTGCCACCTCCCCCCAGATGAATGAAAAACTGTTTTTT. Translated, it gives CATSPQMNEKLFF. The J gene is TRBJ1-4, the V gene TRBV10-3; no clear D gene. This CDR3 region has 13 residues. From germline, CDR1 is ENHRY and CDR2 SYGVKD. Trimming removed 10 bases from V and 5 bases from J, with 14 bases in between.

The rearrangement joins TRBV6-1 to TRBJ2-4; 9 bases are shared with TRBD1. J was trimmed by 8 bases and V by 4 bases; bases with no gene match: 6. Germline V CDR1 and CDR2: MNHNS, SASEGT. The CDR3 sequence is 14 residues long. The CDR3 region is CASSGTGAGDIQYF. The CDR3 nucleotides are TGTGCCAGCAGTGGGACAGGGGCTGGAGACATTCAGTACTTC.

This clone was seen a few times. This CDR3 is CASGGLAQPQHF. In DNA form, the CDR3 reads TGTGCCTCAGGGGGGTTAGCACAGCCCCAGCATTTT. V is TRBV19 and J is TRBJ1-5, with TRBD1 identical over 7 bases. Germline V lookup: CDR1 LNHDA, CDR2 SQIVND (reference sequence). The CDR3 is 12 residues long. With V trimmed by 11 bases and J by 7 bases, 8 bases remained unmatched.

The rearrangement uses TRBV19 and TRBJ2-7; 7 bases fit TRBD1. The germline V gene encodes CDR1 LNHDA and CDR2 SQIVND (reference sequence). The V and J ends lost 5 bases and 3 bases, in that order; junction bases with no gene match: 7. CDR3 length: 14 amino acids. CDR3 sequence (DNA): TGTGCCAGTAGTGACCCAGGGACAGACTACGAGCAGTACTTC. This encodes CASSDPGTDYEQYF. The full variable domain, in which reference TRBV19 and TRBJ2-7 provide the parts outside the CDR3, is DGGITQSPKYLFRKEGQNVTLSCEQNLNHDAMYWYRQDPGQGLRLIYYSQIVNDFQKGDIAEGYSVSREKKESFPLTVTSAQKNPTAFYLCASSDPGTDYEQYFGPGTRLTVT.

This clone was seen once. The gene calls are TRBV13 and TRBJ2-5, with TRBD1 identical over 7 bases. The V and J ends lost 5 bases and 5 bases, in that order; junction bases with no gene match: 11. There are 15 residues in the CDR3. CDR1 and CDR2 (germline): PRHDT, FYEKMQ (reference sequence). The CDR3 sequence: CASSPGPGGRETQYF. The CDR3 DNA is TGTGCCAGCAGCCCGGGGCCAGGGGGTAGGGAGACCCAGTACTTC.

In this sample, this clone turned up a few times. The V call is TRBV6-1, the J call TRBJ1-2; TRBD1 matches 7 bases. The CDR3 totals 15 residues. V was pared by 8 bases and J by 2 bases, with 11 bases of the junction left unmatched. CDR1 is MNHNS, CDR2 SASEGT, per germline. This CDR3 is CASPNDSGQNYGYTF. The CDR3 coding sequence is TGTGCCAGCCCCAATGACTCGGGACAGAACTATGGCTACACCTTC.

The gene calls are TRBV27 and TRBJ2-2, with D tentatively TRBD1 (5 bases). The V gene lost 5 bases and the J gene lost 6 bases, with 13 bases spanning the gap. This CDR3 is built from 14 residues. CDR1 is MNHEY and CDR2 is SMNVEV in the germline V gene (reference sequence). In DNA, the CDR3 is TGTGCCAGCAGTCCGCTCACAGGTGCCGGGGAGCTGTTTTTT. This translates into CASSPLTGAGELFF.

The rearrangement uses TRBV7-2 and TRBJ2-1; 14 bases line up with TRBD2. CDR1 is SGHTA and CDR2 is FQGNSA in the germline V gene. This CDR3 region has 13 residues. The J segment lost 11 bases and the V segment lost 5 bases, leaving 2 bases of the junction unmatched. DNA of the CDR3: TGTGCCAGCAGCGGGACTAGCGGGAGTAAGCAGTTCTTC. Translated, it gives CASSGTSGSKQFF.

V gene TRBV19 combines with J gene TRBJ1-5; 8 nucleotides agree with TRBD1. This CDR3 spans 15 amino acids. Per germline, CDR1 LNHDA and CDR2 SQIVND (reference sequence). Losses at the gene ends were 4 bases for V and 5 bases for J; bases not matched to a gene: 7. The CDR3 coding sequence is TGTGCCAGTAGTAGGACAGGGCTCGGGGATCAGCCCCAGCATTTT. Its protein is CASSRTGLGDQPQHF.

The CDR3 DNA is TGTGCCAGCAGCAGAAAGGACAGGCGGGAGACCCAGTACTTC. This encodes CASSRKDRRETQYF. This sequence joins TRBV5-6 and TRBJ2-5, with 7 bases fitting TRBD1. Germline loops: CDR1 SGHDT, CDR2 YYEEEE. Germline trimming cut 4 bases from V and 5 bases from J; bases unmatched to any gene: 8. This CDR3 spans 14 amino acids.

This chain joins TRBV5-4 and TRBJ2-7, with 8 bases matching TRBD1. The ends lost 4 bases at V and 3 bases at J; junction bases unmatched: 15. CDR3 length equals 17 residues. Looked up from germline, CDR1 is SGHNT and CDR2 is YYREEE (reference sequence). The CDR3 protein is CASSDDQPGTGYYEQYF. The CDR3 DNA is TGTGCCAGCAGCGATGACCAACCCGGGACAGGCTACTACGAGCAGTACTTC.

The chain combines TRBV6-6 with TRBJ2-5; no clear D. Trimming took off 0 bases at V and 6 bases at J, with 14 bases between the two ends. The CDR3 loop spans 15 amino acids. Germline CDR1 reads MNHNY; CDR2 reads SVGAGI (reference sequence). CDR3 protein: CASSYSGRRKKTQYF. The CDR3, as DNA: TGTGCCAGCAGTTACTCGGGCCGTCGGAAGAAGACCCAGTACTTC.

This chain connects TRBV7-2 to TRBJ1-2, with 9 bases fitting TRBD1. This CDR3 has 13 residues. Germline V gene lookup returns CDR1 SGHTA and CDR2 FQGNSA. J was trimmed by 10 bases and V by 5 bases; bases with no gene match: 8. CDR3 in amino acids: CASSMGTGQLYTF. The DNA of the CDR3 is TGTGCCAGCAGCATGGGGACAGGGCAGCTCTACACCTTC. Using reference TRBV7-2 and TRBJ1-2 for the parts outside the CDR3, the full variable domain is GAGVSQSPSNKVTEKGKDVELRCDPISGHTALYWYRQSLGQGLEFLIYFQGNSAPDKSGLPSDRFSAERTGGSVSTLTIQRTQQEDSAVYLCASSMGTGQLYTFGSGTRLTVV.

DNA for the CDR3: TGTGCCAGCTCACCACTGGCCCCGACACCAACTAGCACAGATACGCAGTATTTT. It specifies CASSPLAPTPTSTDTQYF. The chain couples TRBV18 to TRBJ2-3; no definite D call. Germline CDR1 reads KGHSH; CDR2 reads LQKENI. The CDR3 runs to 18 residues. Trimming removed 1 base at V and 0 bases at J, with 17 bases between.

This chain uses TRBV5-5 with TRBJ2-7, with TRBD2 matching 7 bases. V dropped 3 bases and J dropped 0; count of bases not matched to a gene: 12. CDR3 size: 17 residues. Germline CDR1 reads SGHKS; CDR2 reads YYEKEE (reference sequence). CDR3 sequence reads: CASSSAPLGGSSYEQYF. Here the CDR3 DNA reads TGTGCCAGCAGCTCCGCGCCCCTGGGAGGGAGCTCCTACGAGCAGTACTTC. The full variable domain, in which reference TRBV5-5 and TRBJ2-7 provide the parts outside the CDR3, is DAGVTQSPTHLIKTRGQQVTLRCSPISGHKSVSWYQQVLGQGPQFIFQYYEKEERGRGNFPDRFSARQFPNYSSELNVNALLLGDSALYLCASSSAPLGGSSYEQYFGPGTRLTVT.

This clone turned up a few times. The chain recombines TRBV7-2 with TRBJ2-1, with D unclear. Germline V gene lookup returns CDR1 SGHTA and CDR2 FQGNSA. V gave up 5 bases and J gave up 0 bases, with 14 bases separating them. The CDR3 is 16 residues long. The CDR3 here is CASSLMTSSSYNEQFF. As DNA, the CDR3 is TGTGCCAGCAGCCTTATGACTTCTAGCTCCTACAATGAGCAGTTCTTC. The variable domain in full, with the rest retrieved from reference TRBV7-2 and TRBJ2-1, is GAGVSQSPSNKVTEKGKDVELRCDPISGHTALYWYRQSLGQGLEFLIYFQGNSAPDKSGLPSDRFSAERTGGSVSTLTIQRTQQEDSAVYLCASSLMTSSSYNEQFFGPGTRLTVL.